Each of the 2 T cell receptor beta chains below was sequenced from the same sample in a study of molecular identifiers for immune sequencing clone quantification. TCRdb processed the PCR reads anew with MiXCR; each CDR3 protein has one entry. The sample lists over 600,000 distinct CDR3 sequences, 15% to 20% occurring once. Sequenced input: naive CD8+ T cells from blood, with Jurkat cell RNA spiked in. Described subset: FACS-sorted CD8+CD4-CCR7+CD45RA+ naive T cells. Every receptor here comes from a human donor in good health. Some libraries in this study had Jurkat cell RNA spiked in.

This clonotype was counted only a few times. The gene calls are TRBV20-1 and TRBJ1-1; 9 nucleotides match TRBD1. This CDR3 comprises 15 residues. Unmatched junction bases numbered 9, after V lost 4 bases and J lost 3 bases. CDR1 DFQATT and CDR2 SNEGSKA come from the germline V gene (reference sequence). The CDR3 DNA is TGCAGTGCTATCCCGGGACAGGGAGCTGACACTGAAGCTTTCTTT. Translating it yields CSAIPGQGADTEAFF.

In this sample, this clonotype turned up many times. This chain connects TRBV7-9 to TRBJ1-1; 9 positions match TRBD1. The trim removed 2 bases at V and 1 base at J, leaving 2 bases unmatched. CDR1 SEHNR and CDR2 FQNEAQ come from the germline V gene (reference sequence). The CDR3 is made up of 15 amino acids. The CDR3 nucleotides read TGTGCCAGCAGCTTATACAGGGGGCCGAACACTGAAGCTTTCTTT. It specifies CASSLYRGPNTEAFF. The full variable domain, rest sourced from reference TRBV7-9 and TRBJ1-1, is DTGVSQNPRHKITKRGQNVTFRCDPISEHNRLYWYRQTLGQGPEFLTYFQNEAQLEKSRLLSDRFSAERPKGSFSTLEIQRTEQGDSAMYLCASSLYRGPNTEAFFGQGTRLTVV.